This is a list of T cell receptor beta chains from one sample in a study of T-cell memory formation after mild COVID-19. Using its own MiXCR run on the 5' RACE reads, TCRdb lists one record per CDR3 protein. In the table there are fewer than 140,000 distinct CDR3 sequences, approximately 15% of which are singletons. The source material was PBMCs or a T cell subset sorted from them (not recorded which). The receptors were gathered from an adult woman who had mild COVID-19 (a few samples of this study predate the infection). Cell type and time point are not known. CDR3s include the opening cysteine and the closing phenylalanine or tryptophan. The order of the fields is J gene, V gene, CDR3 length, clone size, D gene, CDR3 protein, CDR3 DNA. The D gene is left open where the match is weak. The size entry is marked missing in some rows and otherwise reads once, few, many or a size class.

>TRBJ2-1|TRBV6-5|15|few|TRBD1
CASSTTGDLYNEQFF
TGTGCCAGCAGTACTACAGGGGACCTTTACAATGAGCAGTTCTTC
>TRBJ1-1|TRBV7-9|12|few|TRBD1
CASSYRGREAFF
TGTGCCAGCAGCTACAGGGGGCGTGAAGCTTTCTTT
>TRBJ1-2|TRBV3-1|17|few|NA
CASSHPILGRSGYGYTF
TGTGCCAGCAGCCATCCTATCTTGGGGAGGTCTGGCTATGGCTACACCTTC
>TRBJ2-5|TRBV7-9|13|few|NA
CASSLGGKETQYF
TGTGCCAGCAGCTTAGGAGGGAAAGAGACCCAGTACTTC
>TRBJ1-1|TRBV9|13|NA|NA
CASSVVGRTEAFF
TGTGCCAGCAGCGTAGTTGGCCGCACTGAAGCTTTCTTT
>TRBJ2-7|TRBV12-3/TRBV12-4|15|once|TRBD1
CASSVPGQLSYEQYF
TGTGCCAGCAGTGTTCCGGGACAGCTATCTTACGAGCAGTACTTC
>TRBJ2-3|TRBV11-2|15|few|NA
CASSSFRDFGDTQYF
TGTGCCAGCAGCTCCTTTAGGGACTTTGGAGATACGCAGTATTTT
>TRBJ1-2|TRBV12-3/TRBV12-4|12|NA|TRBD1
CASRATGIRYTF
TGTGCCAGCAGGGCGACAGGGATAAGGTACACCTTC
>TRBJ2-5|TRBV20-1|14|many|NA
CSASSPRGLATQYF
TGCAGTGCTAGTAGTCCAAGGGGTTTGGCGACCCAGTACTTC
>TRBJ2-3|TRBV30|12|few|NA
CAWSVRADTQYF
TGTGCCTGGAGTGTACGGGCAGATACGCAGTATTTT
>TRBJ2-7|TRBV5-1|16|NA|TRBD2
CASSPLAGGRTYEQYF
TGCGCCAGCAGCCCCCTCGCGGGGGGGCGGACCTACGAGCAGTACTTC